These 32 T cell receptor beta chains share one sample of origin, sequenced in a study of T cell responses to AZD1222 COVID-19 vaccine. This table comes from immunoSEQ multiplex PCR, and its TCRdb copy is limited to in-frame clones, with some not included. The sample lists roughly 140,000 clones; about 91% were seen once. The sequencing here drew on peripheral blood, taken on day 0 of MenACWY control vaccination. These TCRs come from an adult in good health.

The sample holds a few counts of this clone. The chain uses TRBV5-1 and TRBJ2-5; D unclear. The V and J ends lost 7 bases and 0 bases respectively, with 13 bases between them. CDR3 length: 14 residues. Germline CDR1 SGHRS, CDR2 YFSETQ. The CDR3 sequence is CASGSTAYQETQYF. The CDR3 DNA reads as TGCGCCAGCGGCTCGACGGCGTACCAAGAGACCCAGTACTTC.

This clone was seen a handful of times. This chain connects TRBV6-2 or TRBV6-3 to TRBJ1-6, with 9 bases lining up with TRBD1. The V segment lost 4 bases and the J segment 6 bases; nucleotides outside the gene matches: 4. The V gene's germline CDR1 is MNHEY and CDR2 SVGEGT. The CDR3 is made up of 15 amino acids. For the CDR3, the DNA is TGTGCCAGCAGTTTGGACAGGGGTGGTAATTCACCCCTCCACTTT. Its protein is CASSLDRGGNSPLHF.

The V call is TRBV11-2, the J call TRBJ1-5; D might be TRBD1 (5 bases). The germline CDR1 and CDR2 sequences are SGHAT and FQNNGV. This CDR3 spans 15 amino acids. Trimming stripped 0 bases from V and 6 bases from J, with 12 bases between. The CDR3 DNA is TGTGCCAGCAGCTTAGATCCGACGGGGGGTCAGCCCCAGCATTTT. As protein: CASSLDPTGGQPQHF.

The chain couples TRBV5-8 to TRBJ2-7, with TRBD1 matching 10 bases. Looked up from germline, CDR1 is SGHTS and CDR2 is YDEGEE. CDR3 size: 14 residues. V was clipped by 4 bases and J by 3 bases; unmatched bases: 4. The CDR3 spells CASSTWTGGYEQYF. Written as DNA, the CDR3 is TGTGCCAGCAGCACCTGGACAGGGGGCTACGAGCAGTACTTC.

This clone was counted a few times. V usage is TRBV2 and J usage is TRBJ1-1; D is unresolved. Germline CDR1 reads SNHLY; CDR2 reads FYNNEI. The CDR3 covers 14 residues. V lost 10 bases and J 4 bases, leaving 19 bases between the germline ends. The CDR3 region is CATQAEGIGTEAFF. The CDR3 DNA is TGTGCCACCCAGGCAGAGGGAATCGGCACTGAAGCTTTCTTT. The full variable domain, its missing parts supplied by reference TRBV2 and TRBJ1-1, is EPEVTQTPSHQVTQMGQEVILRCVPISNHLYFYWYRQILGQKVEFLVSFYNNEISEKSEIFDDQFSVERPDGSNFTLKIRSTKLEDSAMYFCATQAEGIGTEAFFGQGTRLTVV.

The chain recombines TRBV5-6 with TRBJ1-5; possibly TRBD1 for D (5 bases). Trimming took 4 bases from V and 3 from J, leaving 17 bases between them. This CDR3 region has 16 residues. Germline loops: CDR1 SGHDT, CDR2 YYEEEE. CDR3 sequence (DNA): TGTGCCAGCAGCATTGCAGGGTATTCGGACAATCAGCCCCAGCATTTT. This gives the protein CASSIAGYSDNQPQHF.

This chain uses TRBV3-1 (or the pseudogene TRBV3-2) with TRBJ2-2; the D is unclear. This CDR3 is built from 16 residues. CDR1 is LGHDT, CDR2 YNNKEL, per germline (reference sequence). V was pared by 4 bases and J by 0 bases, with 12 bases between. The CDR3 DNA reads as TGTGCCAGCAGCCCCTCCGGGTTGTCGAACACCGGGGAGCTGTTTTTT. Translation: CASSPSGLSNTGELFF.

The chain carries TRBV29-1 and TRBJ2-5; 7 bases fit TRBD1. The length of the CDR3 is 15 residues. J gave up 1 base and V 7 bases, and 12 bases lay outside the gene matches. Germline lookup yields CDR1 SQVTM and CDR2 ANQGSEA. CDR3 DNA: TGCAGCGCCGGGAAAACCGGGACAGTCCAAGAGACCCAGTACTTC. This sequence encodes CSAGKTGTVQETQYF.

This chain joins TRBV30 and TRBJ1-1; D is ambiguous. The length of the CDR3 is 10 residues. The V gene's germline CDR1 is GTSNPN and CDR2 SVGIG (reference sequence). Trimming left V 4 bases short and J 3 bases short, with 3 bases between. The DNA for the CDR3 is TGTGCCTGGAAGGACACTGAAGCTTTCTTT. This codes for CAWKDTEAFF.

The DNA of the CDR3 is TGTGCCAGCAGCTTATCCGGGGAGCTGTTTTTT. Its protein product is CASSLSGELFF. This chain uses TRBV7-9 with TRBJ2-2; D ambiguous. The germline CDR1 and CDR2 sequences are SEHNR and FQNEAQ (reference sequence). CDR3 length: 11 amino acids. V was cut by 2 bases and J by 6 bases, with 1 base left in between. Based on the CDR3 plus reference TRBV7-9 and TRBJ2-2, the full variable domain is DTGVSQNPRHKITKRGQNVTFRCDPISEHNRLYWYRQTLGQGPEFLTYFQNEAQLEKSRLLSDRFSAERPKGSFSTLEIQRTEQGDSAMYLCASSLSGELFFGEGSRLTVL.

The chain carries TRBV6-5 and TRBJ1-2; D is undetermined. The CDR3 spans 15 residues. Per germline, CDR1 MNHEY and CDR2 SVGAGI. Trimming left V 3 bases short and J 2 bases short, with 13 bases between. This CDR3 is CASSYVGGSNYGYTF. Here the CDR3 DNA reads TGTGCCAGCAGTTATGTCGGCGGATCAAACTATGGCTACACCTTC.

The J gene is TRBJ1-6, the V gene TRBV15; D is possibly TRBD1 (5 bases). The V gene lost 0 bases and the J gene lost 10 bases, with 13 bases spanning the gap. This CDR3 is 15 amino acids long. Germline V gene data show CDR1 as LNHNV and CDR2 as YYDKDF (reference sequence). The CDR3 nucleotides are TGTGCCACCAGCAGAGATTCCGACAGCTTCTCACCCCTCCACTTT. It encodes CATSRDSDSFSPLHF.

This clone has just one count. This sequence joins TRBV30 and TRBJ1-3; D unclear. Between the trimmed V and J ends, which lost 3 bases and 3 bases, there was a span of 9 bases. The CDR3 totals 13 residues. Germline V lookup: CDR1 GTSNPN, CDR2 SVGIG (reference sequence). CDR3 nucleotides: TGTGCCTGGAGCCCCGGGGTTGGAAACACCATATATTTT. Residues: CAWSPGVGNTIYF.

The chain couples TRBV2 to TRBJ1-5; D not resolved. The germline V gene encodes CDR1 SNHLY and CDR2 FYNNEI. The CDR3 runs to 14 residues. Trimming pared 4 bases from V and 4 bases from J, leaving 11 bases between. The CDR3 bases are TGTGCCAGCAGTGGTGGGTCTCGAAATCAGCCCCAGCATTTT. This encodes CASSGGSRNQPQHF.

The chain uses TRBV4-1 and TRBJ2-7; 11 nucleotides match TRBD2. Germline V gene data show CDR1 as MGHRA and CDR2 as YSYEKL. The CDR3 covers 15 residues. After removal of 5 bases from V and 3 bases from J, the junction contained 6 bases not matched to a gene. The CDR3 here is CASSSLAGGNYEQYF. CDR3 coding DNA: TGCGCCAGCAGCTCTCTAGCGGGAGGCAACTACGAGCAGTACTTC.

The chain recombines TRBV5-1 with TRBJ2-7, with TRBD1 matching 12 bases. The V and J ends lost 4 bases and 7 bases, in that order; junction bases with no gene match: 9. Germline V CDR1 and CDR2: SGHRS, YFSETQ. The CDR3 runs to 15 residues. The CDR3, as DNA: TGCGCCAGCAGCCTTCGGGGACAGGGGGCGGGAGAGCAGTACTTC. Residues: CASSLRGQGAGEQYF.

V usage is TRBV18 and J usage is TRBJ1-6; 9 nucleotides match TRBD1. Unmatched junction bases numbered 9, after V lost 2 bases and J lost 10 bases. Germline-derived CDR1 and CDR2 are KGHSH and LQKENI. CDR3 length: 16 residues. The chain's CDR3 is CASSPSRQGGWSPLHF. Written as DNA, the CDR3 is TGTGCCAGCTCACCATCCCGACAGGGGGGTTGGTCACCCCTCCACTTT. Looking up the rest from reference TRBV18 and TRBJ1-6 gives the full variable domain: NAGVMQNPRHLVRRRGQEARLRCSPMKGHSHVYWYRQLPEEGLKFMVYLQKENIIDESGMPKERFSAEFPKEGPSILRIQQVVRGDSAAYFCASSPSRQGGWSPLHFGNGTRLTVT.

V gene TRBV5-4 combines with J gene TRBJ1-2; 8 nucleotides match TRBD1. Unmatched junction bases numbered 14, after V lost 0 bases and J lost 4 bases. The CDR3 is 18 residues long. CDR1 and CDR2 (germline): SGHNT, YYREEE (reference sequence). CDR3 in DNA: TGTGCCAGCAGCTTGGTTGGGACAGGTGTAGTGGGCCTCTATGGCTACACCTTC. Translating gives CASSLVGTGVVGLYGYTF.

This chain uses TRBV27 with TRBJ1-1; D might be TRBD1 (6 bases). The CDR3 is 15 residues long. V was trimmed by 4 bases and J by 0 bases, leaving 12 bases between them. Germline V gene data show CDR1 as MNHEY and CDR2 as SMNVEV (reference sequence). The CDR3 reads CASSYRANLNTEAFF. Here the CDR3 DNA reads TGTGCCAGCAGTTACAGGGCCAATTTGAACACTGAAGCTTTCTTT.

The J gene is TRBJ1-1, the V gene TRBV18, with unresolved D. The CDR3 sequence is 13 residues long. CDR1 is KGHSH and CDR2 is LQKENI in the germline V gene. V lost 4 bases and J lost 3, with 9 bases in between. In DNA form, the CDR3 reads TGTGCCAGCTCACGGGCGAAGGACACTGAAGCTTTCTTT. It specifies CASSRAKDTEAFF.

J is TRBJ2-4 and V is TRBV19, with D hard to call. This CDR3 is 13 amino acids long. Deletions cut 5 bases from V and 4 bases from J, with 9 bases between. Germline loops: CDR1 LNHDA, CDR2 SQIVND (reference sequence). The CDR3 nucleotides read TGTGCCAGTAGTCTCGGATTGAAAAACATTCAGTACTTC. It encodes CASSLGLKNIQYF. Looking up the rest from reference TRBV19 and TRBJ2-4 gives the full variable domain: DGGITQSPKYLFRKEGQNVTLSCEQNLNHDAMYWYRQDPGQGLRLIYYSQIVNDFQKGDIAEGYSVSREKKESFPLTVTSAQKNPTAFYLCASSLGLKNIQYFGAGTRLSVL.

The chain joins TRBV6-2 or TRBV6-3 to TRBJ1-5; D unresolved. This CDR3 has 16 amino acids. Trimming pared 0 bases from V and 5 bases from J, leaving 14 bases between. Germline V gene data show CDR1 as MNHEY and CDR2 as SVGEGT. CDR3 sequence: CASSYSSWSVYQPQHF. CDR3 nucleotides: TGTGCCAGCAGTTACTCGAGTTGGTCAGTGTATCAGCCCCAGCATTTT.

The chain carries TRBV2 and TRBJ1-5; D remains ambiguous. Per the germline V gene, CDR1 is SNHLY and CDR2 is FYNNEI. The V end lost 7 bases, the J end lost 4 bases, and 8 bases lay between the germline ends. The CDR3 runs to 12 residues. CDR3 sequence (DNA): TGTGCCAGCAACCGAAGAAATCAGCCCCAGCATTTT. As protein: CASNRRNQPQHF.

The chain combines TRBV7-8 with TRBJ1-1; possibly TRBD1 for D (5 bases). Between the trimmed V and J ends, which lost 5 bases and 0 bases, there was a span of 13 bases. Germline V gives CDR1 SGHVS, CDR2 FQNEAQ. The CDR3 is 15 amino acids. The CDR3 region is CASSIQGGVNTEAFF. As DNA, the CDR3 is TGTGCCAGCAGCATCCAGGGAGGGGTGAACACTGAAGCTTTCTTT.

The V and J genes are TRBV7-8 and TRBJ2-1; D may be TRBD1 (5 bases). The V gene lost 5 bases and the J gene lost 0 bases, with 17 bases spanning the gap. Per the germline V gene, CDR1 is SGHVS and CDR2 is FQNEAQ. The CDR3 has 17 amino acids. Here the CDR3 reads CASSASGSPSSYNEQFF. The CDR3 DNA reads TGTGCCAGCAGCGCCTCAGGGTCTCCTAGCTCCTACAATGAGCAGTTCTTC. The entire variable domain, with the rest obtained from reference TRBV7-8 and TRBJ2-1, is as follows: GAGVSQSPRYKVAKRGQDVALRCDPISGHVSLFWYQQALGQGPEFLTYFQNEAQLDKSGLPSDRFFAERPEGSVSTLKIQRTQQEDSAVYLCASSASGSPSSYNEQFFGPGTRLTVL.

The rearrangement links TRBV7-2 to TRBJ2-1; 8 bases map to TRBD2. The CDR3 is 17 residues long. Germline loops: CDR1 SGHTA, CDR2 FQGNSA. V shed 5 bases, J shed 4 bases, and the junction held 13 bases outside the gene matches. CDR3 sequence reads: CASSQRIAGTVYNEQFF. DNA of the CDR3: TGTGCCAGCAGCCAACGAATAGCGGGAACTGTTTACAATGAGCAGTTCTTC. The full variable domain, rest sourced from reference TRBV7-2 and TRBJ2-1, is GAGVSQSPSNKVTEKGKDVELRCDPISGHTALYWYRQSLGQGLEFLIYFQGNSAPDKSGLPSDRFSAERTGGSVSTLTIQRTQQEDSAVYLCASSQRIAGTVYNEQFFGPGTRLTVL.

J is TRBJ1-5 and V is TRBV19; 8 bases align to TRBD1. CDR1 and CDR2 (germline): LNHDA, SQIVND (reference sequence). This CDR3 contains 14 residues. J was trimmed by 4 bases and V by 5 bases; bases with no gene match: 4. CDR3: CASSLTGGNQPQHF. The CDR3 nucleotides read TGTGCCAGTAGTCTCACAGGGGGGAATCAGCCCCAGCATTTT. The full variable domain, rest sourced from reference TRBV19 and TRBJ1-5, is DGGITQSPKYLFRKEGQNVTLSCEQNLNHDAMYWYRQDPGQGLRLIYYSQIVNDFQKGDIAEGYSVSREKKESFPLTVTSAQKNPTAFYLCASSLTGGNQPQHFGDGTRLSIL.

The chain combines TRBV27 with TRBJ2-7, with 7 bases aligning to TRBD2. Germline-derived CDR1 and CDR2 are MNHEY and SMNVEV (reference sequence). V lost 5 bases and J lost 3; bases outside the gene matches: 7. The CDR3 length is 14 residues. CDR3 DNA: TGTGCCAGCAGTAGAAGCGGGGTCCTCTACGAGCAGTACTTC. It specifies CASSRSGVLYEQYF.

This clone was detected many times. The rearrangement joins TRBV28 to TRBJ1-4; D gene uncertain. The CDR3 has 13 residues. Germline CDR1 MDHEN, CDR2 SYDVKM. V gave up 8 bases and J gave up 10 bases, with 17 bases separating them. The CDR3 loop reads CASGEAARGKLFF. The CDR3 nucleotides are TGTGCCAGCGGAGAGGCTGCTAGAGGAAAACTGTTTTTT.

This sequence joins TRBV7-2 and TRBJ2-7; D call uncertain. Trimming pared 3 bases from V and 5 bases from J, leaving 11 bases between. CDR1 SGHTA and CDR2 FQGNSA come from the germline V gene. The length of the CDR3 is 13 residues. CDR3 DNA sequence: TGTGCCAGCAGCTTTGGACGGTGGAACGAGCAGTACTTC. The encoded protein is CASSFGRWNEQYF.

The chain is built from TRBV7-2 and TRBJ1-2; D perhaps matches TRBD1 (6 bases). The ends were cut back, 4 bases at V and 6 bases at J, with 18 bases in the middle. Germline-derived CDR1 and CDR2 are SGHTA and FQGNSA. This CDR3 spans 15 amino acids. This CDR3 reads CASSSLSPGADGYTF. As DNA, the CDR3 is TGTGCCAGCAGCTCCCTCTCCCCAGGGGCGGATGGCTACACCTTC.

The chain combines TRBV6-2 or TRBV6-3 with TRBJ1-2; 7 bases fit TRBD1. Germline loops: CDR1 MNHEY, CDR2 SVGEGT. Unmatched junction bases numbered 11, after V lost 6 bases and J lost 4 bases. This CDR3 spans 15 amino acids. CDR3 loop: CASSFRRQGFYGYTF. The DNA of the CDR3 is TGTGCCAGCAGCTTCCGCCGACAGGGTTTCTATGGCTACACCTTC.